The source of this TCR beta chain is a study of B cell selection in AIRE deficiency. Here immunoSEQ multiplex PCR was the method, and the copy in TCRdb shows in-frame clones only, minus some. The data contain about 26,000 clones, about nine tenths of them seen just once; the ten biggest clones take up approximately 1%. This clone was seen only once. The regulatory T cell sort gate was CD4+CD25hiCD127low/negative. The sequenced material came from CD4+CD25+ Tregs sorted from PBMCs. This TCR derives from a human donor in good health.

CDR3 protein: CASRPGQHNQPQHF. CDR3 DNA sequence: TGTGCCAGCAGGCCTGGACAGCACAATCAGCCCCAGCATTTT. The V call is TRBV6-6, the J call TRBJ1-5; D is perhaps TRBD1 (6 bases). Germline CDR1 reads MNHNY; CDR2 reads SVGAGI (reference sequence). The CDR3 sequence is 14 residues long. Between the trimmed V and J ends, which lost 6 bases and 3 bases, there was a span of 12 bases.